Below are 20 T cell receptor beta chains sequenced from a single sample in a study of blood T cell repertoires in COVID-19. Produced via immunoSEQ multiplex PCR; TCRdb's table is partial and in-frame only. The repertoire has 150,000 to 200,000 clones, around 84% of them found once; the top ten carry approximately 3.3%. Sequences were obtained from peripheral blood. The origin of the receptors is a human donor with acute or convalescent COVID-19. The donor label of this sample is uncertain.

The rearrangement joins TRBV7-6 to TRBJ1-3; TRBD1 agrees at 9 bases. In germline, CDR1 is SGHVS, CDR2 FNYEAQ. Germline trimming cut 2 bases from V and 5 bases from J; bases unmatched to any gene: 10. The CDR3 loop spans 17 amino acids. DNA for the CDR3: TGTGCCAGCAGCTTAATCGCCGGACAGGGGAAAAGAAACACCATATATTTT. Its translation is CASSLIAGQGKRNTIYF. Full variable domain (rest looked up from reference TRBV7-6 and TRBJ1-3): GAGVSQSPRYKVTKRGQDVALRCDPISGHVSLYWYRQALGQGPEFLTYFNYEAQQDKSGLPNDRFSAERPEGSISTLTIQRTEQRDSAMYRCASSLIAGQGKRNTIYFGEGSWLTVV.

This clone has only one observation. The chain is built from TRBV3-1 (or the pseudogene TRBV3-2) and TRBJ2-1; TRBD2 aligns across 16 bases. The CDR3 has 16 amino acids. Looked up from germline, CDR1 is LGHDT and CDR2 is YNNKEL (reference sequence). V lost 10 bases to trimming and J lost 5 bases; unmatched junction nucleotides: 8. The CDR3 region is CAIPGLAGGLDNEQFF. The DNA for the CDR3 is TGTGCCATCCCGGGACTAGCGGGGGGGCTCGACAATGAGCAGTTCTTC.

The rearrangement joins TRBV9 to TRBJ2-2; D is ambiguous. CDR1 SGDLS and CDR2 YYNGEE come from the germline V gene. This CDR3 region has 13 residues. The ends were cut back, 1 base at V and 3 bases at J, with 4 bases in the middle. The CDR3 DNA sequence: TGTGCCAGCAGCGTACGGGACACCGGGGAGCTGTTTTTT. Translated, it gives CASSVRDTGELFF.

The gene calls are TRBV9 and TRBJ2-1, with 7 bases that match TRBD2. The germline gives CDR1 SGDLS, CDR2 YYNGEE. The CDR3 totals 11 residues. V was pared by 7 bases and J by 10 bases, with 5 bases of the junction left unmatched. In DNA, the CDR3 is TGTGCCAGCGGGGGGGTTGGGGAGCAGTTCTTC. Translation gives CASGGVGEQFF.

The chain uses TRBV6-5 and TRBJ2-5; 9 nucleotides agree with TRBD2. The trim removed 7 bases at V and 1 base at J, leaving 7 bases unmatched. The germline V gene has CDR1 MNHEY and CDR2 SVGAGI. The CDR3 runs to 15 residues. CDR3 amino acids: CASMRGGRVQETQYF. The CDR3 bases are TGTGCCAGCATGCGGGGGGGGCGAGTCCAAGAGACCCAGTACTTC.

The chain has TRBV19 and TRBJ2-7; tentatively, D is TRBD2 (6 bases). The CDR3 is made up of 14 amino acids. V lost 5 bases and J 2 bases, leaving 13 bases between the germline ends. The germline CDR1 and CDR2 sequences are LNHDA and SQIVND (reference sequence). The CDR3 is CASSLRTGAYEQYF. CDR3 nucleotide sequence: TGTGCCAGTAGTCTCCGGACGGGAGCCTACGAGCAGTACTTC.

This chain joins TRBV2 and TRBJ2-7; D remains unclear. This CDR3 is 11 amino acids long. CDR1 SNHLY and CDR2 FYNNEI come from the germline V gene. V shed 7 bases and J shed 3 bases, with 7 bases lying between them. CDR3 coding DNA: TGTGCCAGCAATAGAAACTACGAGCAGTACTTC. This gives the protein CASNRNYEQYF.

CDR3 bases: TGTGCCAGCAGCTTAGGGGATGGAAGGGGACATGCGGAGCAGTACTTC. Residues: CASSLGDGRGHAEQYF. The genes are TRBV11-2 and TRBJ2-7; TRBD1 is a possible D gene (6 bases). Deletions cut 1 base from V and 7 bases from J, with 20 bases between. The CDR3 is 16 amino acids. Germline CDR1 and CDR2: SGHAT and FQNNGV.

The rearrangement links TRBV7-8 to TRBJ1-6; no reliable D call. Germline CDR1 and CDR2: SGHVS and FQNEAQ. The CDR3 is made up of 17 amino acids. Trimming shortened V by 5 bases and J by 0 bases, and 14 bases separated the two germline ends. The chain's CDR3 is CASSVGQASSYNSPLHF. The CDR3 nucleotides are TGTGCCAGCAGCGTGGGTCAGGCGAGCTCCTATAATTCACCCCTCCACTTT.

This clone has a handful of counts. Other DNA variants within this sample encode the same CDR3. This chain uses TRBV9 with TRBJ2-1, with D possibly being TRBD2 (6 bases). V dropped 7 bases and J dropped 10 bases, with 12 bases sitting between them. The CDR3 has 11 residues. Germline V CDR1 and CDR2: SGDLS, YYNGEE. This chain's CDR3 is CASWGVGEQFF. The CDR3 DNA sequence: TGTGCCAGCTGGGGGGTTGGGGAGCAGTTCTTC.

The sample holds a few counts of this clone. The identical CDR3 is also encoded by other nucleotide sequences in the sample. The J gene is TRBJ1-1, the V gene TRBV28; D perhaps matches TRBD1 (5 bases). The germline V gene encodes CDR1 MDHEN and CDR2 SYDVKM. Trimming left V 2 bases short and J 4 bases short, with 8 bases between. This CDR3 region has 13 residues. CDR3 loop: CASSLTGGTEAFF. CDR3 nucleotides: TGTGCCAGCAGTTTAACGGGGGGCACTGAAGCTTTCTTT.

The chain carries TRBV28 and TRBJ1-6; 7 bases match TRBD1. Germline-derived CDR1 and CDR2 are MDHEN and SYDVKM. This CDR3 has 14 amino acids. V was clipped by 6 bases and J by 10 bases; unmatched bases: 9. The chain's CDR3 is CASSFDRVGSPLHF. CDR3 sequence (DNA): TGTGCCAGCAGCTTCGACAGGGTAGGCTCACCCCTCCACTTT.

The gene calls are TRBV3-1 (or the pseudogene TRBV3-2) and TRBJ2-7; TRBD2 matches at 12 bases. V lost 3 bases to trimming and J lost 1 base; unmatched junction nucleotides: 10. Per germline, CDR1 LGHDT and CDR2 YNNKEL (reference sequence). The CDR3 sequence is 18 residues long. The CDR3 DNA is TGTGCCAGCAGCCATCCCCTCTCGGGGACTAGCGGGTCCTACGAGCAGTACTTC. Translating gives CASSHPLSGTSGSYEQYF.

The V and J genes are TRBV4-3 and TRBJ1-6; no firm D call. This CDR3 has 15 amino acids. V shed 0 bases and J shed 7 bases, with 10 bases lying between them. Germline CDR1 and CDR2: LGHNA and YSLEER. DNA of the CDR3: TGCGCCAGCAGCCAAGACCGCGGTTTGAATTCACCCCTCCACTTT. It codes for CASSQDRGLNSPLHF.

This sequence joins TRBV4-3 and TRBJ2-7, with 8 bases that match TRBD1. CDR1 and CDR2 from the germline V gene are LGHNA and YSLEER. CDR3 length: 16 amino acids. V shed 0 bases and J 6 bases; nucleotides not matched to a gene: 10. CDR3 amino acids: CASSQDFGAGGAEQYF. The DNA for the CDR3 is TGCGCCAGCAGCCAAGATTTTGGGGCAGGGGGCGCCGAGCAGTACTTC.

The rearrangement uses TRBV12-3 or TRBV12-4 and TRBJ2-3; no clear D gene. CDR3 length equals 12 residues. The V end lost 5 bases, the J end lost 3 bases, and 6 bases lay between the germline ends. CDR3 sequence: CASSPQTDTQYF. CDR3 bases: TGTGCCAGCAGTCCCCAGACAGATACGCAGTATTTT.

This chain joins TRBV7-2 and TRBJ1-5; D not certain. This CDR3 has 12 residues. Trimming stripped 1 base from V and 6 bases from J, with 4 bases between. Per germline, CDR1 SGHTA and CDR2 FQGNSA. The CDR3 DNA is TGTGCCAGCAGCTTAGACTCTCAGCCCCAGCATTTT. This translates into CASSLDSQPQHF.

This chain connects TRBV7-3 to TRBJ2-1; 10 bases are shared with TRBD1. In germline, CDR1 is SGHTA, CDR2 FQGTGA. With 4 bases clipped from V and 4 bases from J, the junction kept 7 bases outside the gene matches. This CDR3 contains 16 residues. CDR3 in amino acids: CASSYTRDRGYNEQFF. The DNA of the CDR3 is TGTGCCAGCAGCTACACCCGGGACAGGGGTTACAATGAGCAGTTCTTC.

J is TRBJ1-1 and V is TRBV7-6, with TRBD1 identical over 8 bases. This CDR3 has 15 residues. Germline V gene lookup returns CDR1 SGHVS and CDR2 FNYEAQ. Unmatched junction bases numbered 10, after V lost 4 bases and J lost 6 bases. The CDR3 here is CASSSLTGGRAEAFF. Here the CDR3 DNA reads TGTGCCAGCAGCTCCCTTACAGGGGGGAGGGCTGAAGCTTTCTTT.

The CDR3: CASSYSGQRLNTEAFF. CDR3 in DNA: TGTGCCAGCAGTTACTCAGGACAGAGACTGAACACTGAAGCTTTCTTT. The chain uses TRBV6-5 and TRBJ1-1; D may be TRBD1 (6 bases). V gave up 0 bases and J gave up 0 bases, with 11 bases separating them. This CDR3 is built from 16 residues. Germline V gene lookup returns CDR1 MNHEY and CDR2 SVGAGI.